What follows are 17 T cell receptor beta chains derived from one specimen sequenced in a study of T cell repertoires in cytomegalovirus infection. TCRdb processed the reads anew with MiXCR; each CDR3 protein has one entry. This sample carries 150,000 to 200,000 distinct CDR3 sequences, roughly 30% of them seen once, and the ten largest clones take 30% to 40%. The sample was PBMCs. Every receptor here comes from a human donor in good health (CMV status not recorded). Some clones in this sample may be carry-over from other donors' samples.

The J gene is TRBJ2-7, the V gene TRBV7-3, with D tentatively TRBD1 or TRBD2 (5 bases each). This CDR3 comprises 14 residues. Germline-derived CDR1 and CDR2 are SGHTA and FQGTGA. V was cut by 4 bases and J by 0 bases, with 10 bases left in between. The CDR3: CASSSGRNSYEQYF. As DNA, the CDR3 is TGTGCCAGCAGCTCGGGGCGGAACTCCTACGAGCAGTACTTC.

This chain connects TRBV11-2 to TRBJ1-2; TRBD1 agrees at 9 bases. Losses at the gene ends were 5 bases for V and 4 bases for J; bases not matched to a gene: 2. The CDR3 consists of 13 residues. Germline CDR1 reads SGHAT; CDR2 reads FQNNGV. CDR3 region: CASSQGQGYGYTF. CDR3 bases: TGTGCCAGCAGCCAGGGACAGGGCTATGGCTACACCTTC.

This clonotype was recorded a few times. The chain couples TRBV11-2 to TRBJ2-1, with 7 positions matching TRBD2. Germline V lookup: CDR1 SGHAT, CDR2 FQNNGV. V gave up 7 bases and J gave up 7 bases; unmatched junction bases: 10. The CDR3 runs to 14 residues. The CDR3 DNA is TGTGCCAGCAATCCCCCACTAGCGTGGAATGAGCAGTTCTTC. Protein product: CASNPPLAWNEQFF.

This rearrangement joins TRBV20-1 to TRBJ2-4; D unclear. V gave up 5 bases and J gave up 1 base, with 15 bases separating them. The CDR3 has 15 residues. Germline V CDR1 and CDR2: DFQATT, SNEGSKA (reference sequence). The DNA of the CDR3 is TGCAGTGCTTTCTCCCACCCTGGGGCCAAAAACATTCAGTACTTC. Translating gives CSAFSHPGAKNIQYF.

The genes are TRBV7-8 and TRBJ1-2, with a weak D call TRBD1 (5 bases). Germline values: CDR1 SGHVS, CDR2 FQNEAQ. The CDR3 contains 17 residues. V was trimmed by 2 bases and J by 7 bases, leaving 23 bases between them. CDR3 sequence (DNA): TGTGCCAGCAGCTTATCGTCATGGGGGACCGTCGCTACTGGCTACACCTTC. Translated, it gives CASSLSSWGTVATGYTF.

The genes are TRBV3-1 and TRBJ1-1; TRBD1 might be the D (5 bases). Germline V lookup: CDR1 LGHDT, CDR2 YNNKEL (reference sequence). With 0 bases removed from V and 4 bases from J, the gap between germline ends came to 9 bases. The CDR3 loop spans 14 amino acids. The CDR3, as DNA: TGTGCCAGCAGCCAAGATCCAGGGAGCACTGAAGCTTTCTTT. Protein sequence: CASSQDPGSTEAFF.

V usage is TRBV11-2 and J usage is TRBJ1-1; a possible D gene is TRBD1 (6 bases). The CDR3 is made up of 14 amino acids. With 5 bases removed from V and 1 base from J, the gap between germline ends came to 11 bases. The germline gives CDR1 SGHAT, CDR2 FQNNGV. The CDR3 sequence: CASSRGQTNTEAFF. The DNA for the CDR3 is TGTGCCAGCAGCCGCGGACAGACGAACACTGAAGCTTTCTTT. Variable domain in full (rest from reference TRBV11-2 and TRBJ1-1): EAGVAQSPRYKIIEKRQSVAFWCNPISGHATLYWYQQILGQGPKLLIQFQNNGVVDDSQLPKDRFSAERLKGVDSTLKIQPAKLEDSAVYLCASSRGQTNTEAFFGQGTRLTVV.

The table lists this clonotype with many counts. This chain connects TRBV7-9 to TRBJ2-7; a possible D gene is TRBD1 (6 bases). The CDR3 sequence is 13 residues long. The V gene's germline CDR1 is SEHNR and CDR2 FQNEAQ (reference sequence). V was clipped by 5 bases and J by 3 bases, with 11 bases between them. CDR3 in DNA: TGTGCCAGCAGCCCCGGACAGTACTACGAGCAGTACTTC. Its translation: CASSPGQYYEQYF.

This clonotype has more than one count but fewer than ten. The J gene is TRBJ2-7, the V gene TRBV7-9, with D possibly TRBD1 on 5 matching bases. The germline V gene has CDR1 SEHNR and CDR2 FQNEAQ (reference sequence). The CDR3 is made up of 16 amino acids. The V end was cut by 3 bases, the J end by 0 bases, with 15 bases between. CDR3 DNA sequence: TGTGCCAGCAGCTTTCCCCGCCCCGACAGCTCCTACGAGCAGTACTTC. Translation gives CASSFPRPDSSYEQYF.

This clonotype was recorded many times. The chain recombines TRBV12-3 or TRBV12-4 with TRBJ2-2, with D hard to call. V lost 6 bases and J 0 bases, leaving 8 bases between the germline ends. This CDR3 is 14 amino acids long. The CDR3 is CASSLYPNTGELFF. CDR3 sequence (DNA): TGTGCCAGCAGCCTTTATCCGAACACCGGGGAGCTGTTTTTT.

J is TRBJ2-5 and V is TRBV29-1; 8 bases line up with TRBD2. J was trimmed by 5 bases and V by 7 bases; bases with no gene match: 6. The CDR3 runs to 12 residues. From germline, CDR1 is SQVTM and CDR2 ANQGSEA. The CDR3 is CSAGGVRETQYF. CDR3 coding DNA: TGCAGCGCCGGGGGGGTTCGGGAGACCCAGTACTTC.

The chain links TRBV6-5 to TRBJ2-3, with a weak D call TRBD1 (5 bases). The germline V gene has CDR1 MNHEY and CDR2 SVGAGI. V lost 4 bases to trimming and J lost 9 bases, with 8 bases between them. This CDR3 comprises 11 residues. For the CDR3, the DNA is TGTGCCAGCAGTTCCGACAGCACGCAGTATTTT. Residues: CASSSDSTQYF.

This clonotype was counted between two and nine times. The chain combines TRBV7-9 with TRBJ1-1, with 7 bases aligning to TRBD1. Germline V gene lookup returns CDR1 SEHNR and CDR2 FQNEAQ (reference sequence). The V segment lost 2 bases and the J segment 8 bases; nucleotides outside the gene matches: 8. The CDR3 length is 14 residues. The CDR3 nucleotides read TGTGCCAGCAGCTTATCCAGGACAGGAGACGAAGCTTTCTTT. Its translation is CASSLSRTGDEAFF.

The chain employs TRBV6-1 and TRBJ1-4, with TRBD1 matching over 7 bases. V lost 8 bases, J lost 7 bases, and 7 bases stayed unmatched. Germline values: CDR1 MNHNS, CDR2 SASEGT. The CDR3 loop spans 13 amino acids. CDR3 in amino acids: CASSDRVGEKLFF. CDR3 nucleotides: TGTGCCAGCTCTGACAGGGTGGGTGAAAAACTGTTTTTT.

CDR3 protein: CASSRSMAITQGRGSEQYF. The CDR3 DNA is TGTGCCAGCAGCCGATCGATGGCTATAACACAGGGGAGGGGGAGCGAGCAGTACTTC. This rearrangement joins TRBV11-2 to TRBJ2-7; D may be TRBD1 or TRBD2 (7 bases each). The ends were cut back, 5 bases at V and 6 bases at J, with 32 bases in the middle. The CDR3 consists of 19 residues. Germline V gene lookup returns CDR1 SGHAT and CDR2 FQNNGV.

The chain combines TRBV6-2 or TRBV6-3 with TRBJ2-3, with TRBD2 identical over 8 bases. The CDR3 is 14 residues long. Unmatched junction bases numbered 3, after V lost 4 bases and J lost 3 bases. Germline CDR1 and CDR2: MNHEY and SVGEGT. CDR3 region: CASSSAGATDTQYF. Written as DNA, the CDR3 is TGTGCCAGCAGTTCAGCGGGGGCTACAGATACGCAGTATTTT.

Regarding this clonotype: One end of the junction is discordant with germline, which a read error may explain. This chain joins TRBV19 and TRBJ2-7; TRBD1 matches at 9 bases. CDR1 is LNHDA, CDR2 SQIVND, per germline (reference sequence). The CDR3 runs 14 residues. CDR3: CDSTPRDRAYEQYF. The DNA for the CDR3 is TGTGACAGTACCCCTCGGGACAGGGCTTACGAGCAGTACTTC.